This is a list of T cell receptor beta chains from one sample in a study of Tregs in tolerant kidney transplant recipients. Sequencing used immunoSEQ multiplex PCR; TCRdb keeps in-frame clones, though not all of them. The sample records under 20,000 clones, approximately 80% being singletons. The sequenced sample consisted of Tregs from blood. These receptors were collected from a human donor in good health. Each CDR3 is given with its conserved first and last residue. The order of the fields is D gene, clone size, J gene, V gene, CDR3 protein, CDR3 DNA. The D gene is left open where the match is weak. Clone size, where shown, is once, few, many, or a class for clones that have expanded.

TRBD2 | . | TRBJ2-2 | TRBV7-2 | CASSLVASGSVTGELFF | TGTGCCAGCAGCTTAGTGGCTAGCGGGAGTGTAACCGGGGAGCTGTTTTTT
. | . | TRBJ2-5 | TRBV14 | CASSQGQEETQYF | TGTGCCAGCAGCCAAGGACAGGAAGAGACCCAGTACTTC
. | . | TRBJ2-2 | TRBV6-5 | CASSYGTLNTGELFF | TGTGCCAGCAGTTACGGGACCCTAAACACCGGGGAGCTGTTTTTT
. | . | TRBJ1-1 | TRBV4-2 | CASSLSRMMNTEAFF | TGTGCCAGCAGCTTAAGTCGGATGATGAACACTGAAGCTTTCTTT
TRBD2 | . | TRBJ2-2 | TRBV11-3 | CASSLTGWGLGAGELFF | TGTGCCAGCAGCTTAACAGGGTGGGGACTAGGGGCCGGGGAGCTGTTTTTT
. | . | TRBJ2-1 | TRBV6-5 | CASSYSRGDNEQFF | TGTGCCAGCAGTTACTCCAGAGGAGACAATGAGCAGTTCTTC
. | . | TRBJ2-7 | TRBV5-1 | CASKLTAPSYEQYF | TGCGCCAGCAAGCTCACAGCGCCCTCCTACGAGCAGTACTTC
TRBD2 | . | TRBJ2-1 | TRBV5-1 | CASSSGGLESNEQFF | TGCGCCAGCAGCTCTGGGGGACTAGAGAGTAATGAGCAGTTCTTC
TRBD2 | . | TRBJ2-1 | TRBV5-1 | CASSPGGRGDEQFF | TGCGCCAGCAGCCCGGGCGGGAGGGGGGATGAGCAGTTCTTC
. | once | TRBJ2-1 | TRBV5-1 | CASSYGLPRQGCFF | TGCGCCAGCAGCTACGGATTACCAAGGCAGGGTTGCTTCTTC
. | once | TRBJ2-1 | TRBV2 | CASVQEGVVSYNEQFF | TGTGCCAGCGTCCAAGAGGGAGTGGTGTCCTACAATGAGCAGTTCTTC
. | . | TRBJ2-2 | TRBV30 | CAWVLRHDTGELFF | TGTGCCTGGGTCCTCAGACACGACACCGGGGAGCTGTTTTTT
. | . | TRBJ1-3 | TRBV6-6 | CASRDRSRSGNTIYF | TGTGCCAGCAGAGACAGATCCCGCTCTGGAAACACCATATATTTT
. | . | TRBJ2-5 | TRBV9 | CASSVAGGRRETQYF | TGTGCCAGCAGCGTAGCTGGGGGACGCCGGGAGACCCAGTACTTC
. | . | TRBJ1-1 | TRBV7-8 | CASSLVSGAEAFF | TGTGCCAGCAGCTTAGTGAGCGGCGCTGAAGCTTTCTTT
. | once | TRBJ1-4 | TRBV27 | CASKSGDNEKLFF | TGTGCCAGCAAATCAGGGGATAATGAAAAACTGTTTTTT
TRBD1 | . | TRBJ1-2 | TRBV7-2 | CASSPDRLNYGYTF | TGTGCCAGCAGCCCGGACAGGCTGAACTATGGCTACACCTTC
. | . | TRBJ1-1 | TRBV30 | CAWTGASEAFF | TGTGCCTGGACAGGGGCGTCTGAAGCTTTCTTT
. | . | TRBJ1-2 | TRBV27 | CASSPASGLGYTF | TGTGCCAGCAGCCCGGCGAGCGGGCTCGGCTACACCTTC
. | once | TRBJ2-3 | TRBV4-1 | CASSQGGARSTDTQYF | TGCGCCAGCAGCCAAGGGGGGGCGCGGTCCACAGATACGCAGTATTTT
. | . | TRBJ1-2 | TRBV5-4 | CASSPVGVGYTF | TGTGCCAGCAGCCCCGTGGGGGTTGGCTACACCTTC
. | . | TRBJ1-2 | TRBV6-1 | CASSPSLVKSGYTF | TGTGCCAGCAGCCCATCCTTAGTGAAGAGTGGCTACACCTTC
. | . | TRBJ2-7 | TRBV7-9 | CASSLTASYEQYF | TGTGCCAGCAGCCTGACGGCCTCATACGAGCAGTACTTC
TRBD1 | . | TRBJ1-2 | TRBV7-2 | CASSLTAGTGGFNYGYTF | TGTGCCAGCAGCTTAACCGCCGGGACAGGGGGCTTTAACTATGGCTACACCTTC
. | . | TRBJ1-2 | TRBV30 | CAWSLTLQGAESYGYTF | TGTGCCTGGAGTTTAACCCTACAGGGCGCAGAATCCTATGGCTACACCTTC
. | . | TRBJ2-5 | TRBV11-3 | CASSLGRSGPQETQYF | TGTGCCAGCAGCTTAGGTCGGAGCGGGCCCCAAGAGACCCAGTACTTC
. | . | TRBJ1-2 | TRBV7-9 | CASSLWGDEGYTF | TGTGCCAGCAGCTTATGGGGCGATGAGGGCTACACCTTC
TRBD2 | . | TRBJ2-7 | TRBV6-5 | CASRGSGRIYEQYF | TGTGCCAGCAGGGGTAGCGGGCGAATCTACGAGCAGTACTTC
. | . | TRBJ2-7 | TRBV14 | CASSQYVFYEQYF | TGTGCCAGCAGCCAATATGTCTTCTACGAGCAGTACTTC
TRBD1 | . | TRBJ1-1 | TRBV5-5 | CASSLIPGTGSEAFF | TGTGCCAGCAGCCTAATACCCGGGACAGGGAGTGAAGCTTTCTTT
. | . | TRBJ2-6 | TRBV18 | CASSPPVGTGANVLTF | TGTGCCAGCTCACCACCTGTGGGCACTGGGGCCAACGTCCTGACTTTC
. | . | TRBJ1-1 | TRBV15 | CATSRDARNTEAFF | TGTGCCACCAGCAGAGATGCAAGGAACACTGAAGCTTTCTTT
. | once | TRBJ2-5 | TRBV25-1 | CASSRPPQETQYF | TGTGCCAGCAGCCGCCCCCCCCAAGAGACCCAGTACTTC
. | . | TRBJ1-1 | TRBV30 | CAWMRQTAEAFF | TGTGCCTGGATGAGGCAGACGGCTGAAGCTTTCTTT
TRBD1 | . | TRBJ2-3 | TRBV14 | CASSQMWPGGSTDTQYF | TGTGCCAGCAGCCAAATGTGGCCAGGGGGTAGCACAGATACGCAGTATTTT
. | . | TRBJ1-5 | TRBV6-5 | CASSSRLGPQHF | TGTGCCAGCAGCTCAAGACTCGGGCCCCAGCATTTT
TRBD1 | few | TRBJ1-3 | TRBV18 | CASSPLPRTGASGNTIYF | TGTGCCAGCTCACCCCTACCCCGGACAGGGGCGTCTGGAAACACCATATATTTT
. | . | TRBJ2-5 | TRBV7-2 | CASSFGAQETQYF | TGTGCCAGCAGCTTTGGAGCGCAAGAGACCCAGTACTTC
. | . | TRBJ1-4 | TRBV14 | CASRGGRHEKLFF | TGTGCCAGCAGGGGGGGGCGCCATGAAAAACTGTTTTTT
. | medium-sized | TRBJ1-6 | TRBV13 | CASSLGVLAGDSPLHF | TGTGCCAGCAGCTTAGGGGTACTCGCGGGGGATTCACCCCTCCACTTT
. | . | TRBJ2-5 | TRBV6-5 | CASINRGGPGETQYF | TGTGCCAGCATTAACAGGGGAGGCCCGGGGGAGACCCAGTACTTC
. | . | TRBJ1-2 | TRBV6-5 | CASSSGGGFPNYGYTF | TGTGCCAGCAGTTCCGGGGGTGGGTTCCCCAACTATGGCTACACCTTC
. | . | TRBJ1-2 | TRBV7-4 | CASSLNGGYGYTF | TGTGCCAGCAGCTTAAACGGCGGCTATGGCTACACCTTC
TRBD1 | . | TRBJ2-3 | TRBV4-2 | CASSQGQAADTQYF | TGTGCCAGCAGCCAGGGACAGGCGGCAGATACGCAGTATTTT